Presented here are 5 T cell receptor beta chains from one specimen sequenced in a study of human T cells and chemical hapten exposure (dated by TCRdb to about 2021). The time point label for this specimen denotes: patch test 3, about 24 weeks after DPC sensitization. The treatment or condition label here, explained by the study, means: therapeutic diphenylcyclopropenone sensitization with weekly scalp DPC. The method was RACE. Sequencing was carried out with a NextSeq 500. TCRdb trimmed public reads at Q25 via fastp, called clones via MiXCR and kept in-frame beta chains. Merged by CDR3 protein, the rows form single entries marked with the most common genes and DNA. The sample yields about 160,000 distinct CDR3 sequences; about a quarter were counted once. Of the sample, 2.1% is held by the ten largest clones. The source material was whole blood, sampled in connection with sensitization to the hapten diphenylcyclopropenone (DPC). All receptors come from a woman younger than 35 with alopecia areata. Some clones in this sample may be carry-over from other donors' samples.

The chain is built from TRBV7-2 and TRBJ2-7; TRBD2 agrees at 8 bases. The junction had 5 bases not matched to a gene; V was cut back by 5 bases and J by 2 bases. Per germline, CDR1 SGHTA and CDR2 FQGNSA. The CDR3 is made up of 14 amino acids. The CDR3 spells CASSPRGGTYEQYF. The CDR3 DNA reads TGTGCCAGCAGCCCCCGGGGGGGTACCTACGAGCAGTACTTC.

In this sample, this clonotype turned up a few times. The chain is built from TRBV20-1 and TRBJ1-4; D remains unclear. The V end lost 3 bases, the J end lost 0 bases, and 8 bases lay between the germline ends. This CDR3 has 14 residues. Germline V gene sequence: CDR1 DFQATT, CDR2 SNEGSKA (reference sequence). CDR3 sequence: CSARGGATNEKLFF. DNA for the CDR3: TGCAGTGCTAGGGGCGGCGCAACTAATGAAAAACTGTTTTTT.

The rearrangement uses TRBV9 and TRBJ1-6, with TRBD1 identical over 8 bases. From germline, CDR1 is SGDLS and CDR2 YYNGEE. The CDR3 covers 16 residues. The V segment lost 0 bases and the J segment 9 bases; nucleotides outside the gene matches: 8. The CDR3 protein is CASSVDGQGVSSPLHF. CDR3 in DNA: TGTGCCAGCAGCGTAGATGGACAGGGAGTAAGTTCACCCCTCCACTTT.

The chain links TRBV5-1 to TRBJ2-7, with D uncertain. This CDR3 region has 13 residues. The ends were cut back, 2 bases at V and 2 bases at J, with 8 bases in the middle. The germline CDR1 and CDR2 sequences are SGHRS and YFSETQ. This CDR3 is CASSLTPPYEQYF. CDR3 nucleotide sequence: TGCGCCAGCAGCTTAACGCCCCCCTACGAGCAGTACTTC.

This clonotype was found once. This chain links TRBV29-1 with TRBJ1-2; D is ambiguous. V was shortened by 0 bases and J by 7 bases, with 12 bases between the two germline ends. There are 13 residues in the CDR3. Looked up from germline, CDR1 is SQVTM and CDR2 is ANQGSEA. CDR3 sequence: CSVEDRGSAGYTF. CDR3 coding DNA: TGCAGCGTTGAAGATAGAGGGAGCGCTGGCTACACCTTC. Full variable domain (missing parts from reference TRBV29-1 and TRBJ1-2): SAVISQKPSRDICQRGTSLTIQCQVDSQVTMMFWYRQQPGQSLTLIATANQGSEATYESGFVIDKFPISRPNLTFSTLTVSNMSPEDSSIYLCSVEDRGSAGYTFGSGTRLTVV.